This T cell receptor (beta chain) was found in a study of immune heterogeneity within non-small cell lung tumors. Study in general: The tumor set comprised a few squamous cell carcinomas and nine to eleven non-squamous carcinomas (plus 1 not otherwise specified). General observations from the study: High-frequency T-cell receptor beta clonotypes differed largely between individual patients. Clonality of local T cells correlated moderately but significantly with local tumor mutational burden (R around 0.35).

This clonotype has just a few counts. The antigen is unknown. The TCR beta CDR3 region was amplified by multiplex PCR employing 32 V and 13 J primers. One entry per CDR3 protein, called by TCRdb with MiXCR from the multiplex PCR reads. Here the sample spans a few thousand distinct CDR3 sequences, roughly 20% being singletons. Template was bulk tumor genomic DNA, around 620 ng per sample. Multiple biopsies spaced far apart were taken from each primary tumor during surgery. Curative surgical treatment was performed in patients who had newly diagnosed, untreated non-small cell lung cancer. Donation came from patients with newly diagnosed non-small cell lung cancer who were having surgery with curative intent. Trimming shortened V by 7 bases and J by 8 bases, and 18 bases separated the two germline ends. Germline lookup yields CDR1 MNHEY and CDR2 SVGEGT. CDR3 length: 14 amino acids.

The V and J genes are TRBV6-2 or TRBV6-3 and TRBJ2-1, with a possible D match to TRBD2 (5 bases). The receptor comes from a man aged 60 to 69 with non-small cell lung cancer. The sample comprised lung tumor tissue. DNA of the CDR3: TGTGCCAGCACGCCTACTAGGTCCCCCGATGAGCAGTTCTTC. Its translation: CASTPTRSPDEQFF.